Presented here are 11 T cell receptor beta chains from one specimen sequenced in a study of metastatic and nonmetastatic thyroid tumors. TCRdb re-processed the PCR reads through MiXCR. In the table there are tens of thousands of clones, roughly 13% of which are singletons. Each patient went into thyroid surgery without having received any treatment. The specimen was blood. The receptors were gathered from a female donor with papillary thyroid cancer or a benign thyroid nodule (not recorded which). Some clones in this sample may be carry-over from other donors' samples.

The sample holds many counts of this clone. This chain joins TRBV27 and TRBJ1-2; possibly TRBD1 for D (6 bases). Trimming pared 2 bases from V and 8 bases from J, leaving 9 bases between. Per the germline V gene, CDR1 is MNHEY and CDR2 is SMNVEV (reference sequence). The CDR3 loop spans 12 amino acids. Here the CDR3 DNA reads TGTGCCAGCAGTTTACAGGGGAACGGCTACACCTTC. This translates into CASSLQGNGYTF.

The sample holds many counts of this clone. This chain joins TRBV7-9 and TRBJ1-5, with 7 bases matching TRBD1. The junction had 3 bases not matched to a gene; V was cut back by 5 bases and J by 5 bases. The CDR3 runs 13 residues. CDR1 is SEHNR and CDR2 is FQNEAQ in the germline V gene (reference sequence). CDR3 in amino acids: CASSPGQYQPQHF. The CDR3 DNA sequence: TGTGCCAGCAGCCCGGGACAGTATCAGCCCCAGCATTTT.

This clone was detected only once. One base away lies a much larger clone, so this may be a sequencing read error. The chain combines TRBV7-2 with TRBJ2-4; weak D call: TRBD1 (6 bases). Germline CDR1 is SGHTA and CDR2 is FQGNSA. The CDR3 extends over 14 amino acids. In DNA, the CDR3 is TGTGCCAGCAGCTTCAGGGGTGACAAAAACACTCAGTACTTC. Protein: CASSFRGDKNTQYF.

The table lists this clone with many counts. V and J are TRBV5-1 and TRBJ2-3; the match to TRBD2 covers 11 bases. This CDR3 contains 16 residues. The germline V gene encodes CDR1 SGHRS and CDR2 YFSETQ. V lost 4 bases and J lost 5; bases outside the gene matches: 9. The CDR3 sequence: CASSTNSGRARDTQYF. The CDR3 DNA sequence: TGCGCCAGCAGCACTAATAGCGGGAGGGCACGAGATACGCAGTATTTT.

This clone was counted at least ten times. The same CDR3 can be traced to other DNA sequences in this sample. V usage is TRBV19 and J usage is TRBJ1-1, with TRBD1 matching 8 bases. The CDR3 runs to 15 residues. Germline V gives CDR1 LNHDA, CDR2 SQIVND (reference sequence). V was clipped by 7 bases and J by 1 base; unmatched bases: 8. CDR3 sequence reads: CASITQGTGNTEAFF. The CDR3 DNA follows: TGTGCCAGTATCACGCAAGGGACAGGGAACACTGAAGCTTTCTTT.

The chain uses TRBV11-2 and TRBJ1-2; 7 bases align to TRBD1. The CDR3 is 16 residues long. Trimming at V came to 0 bases and at J to 4 bases, leaving 8 bases not matched to a gene. From germline, CDR1 is SGHAT and CDR2 FQNNGV. The DNA of the CDR3 is TGTGCCAGCAGCTTAGATCACGTGACAGGGCTCTATGGCTACACCTTC. This translates into CASSLDHVTGLYGYTF.

There are many counts of this clone. This may be a read error, as it is one base from a much larger clone. The chain couples TRBV6-2 or TRBV6-3 to TRBJ2-7, with 12 bases fitting TRBD2. Trimming cost V 4 bases and J 3 bases; bases outside gene matches: 4. CDR1 is MNHEY and CDR2 is SVGEGT in the germline V gene. There are 15 residues in the CDR3. The CDR3 loop is CASSSRLAGDYEQYF. The CDR3 nucleotides are TGTGCCAGCAGTTCCCGACTAGCGGGGGACTACGAGCAGTACTTC.

The table lists this clone with many counts. The genes are TRBV28 and TRBJ1-4; D gene ambiguous. V was pared by 1 base and J by 4 bases, with 10 bases between. The CDR3 runs 15 residues. Germline V gene lookup returns CDR1 MDHEN and CDR2 SYDVKM. The CDR3 sequence: CASSLLVQDNEKLFF. As DNA, the CDR3 is TGTGCCAGCAGTTTATTGGTTCAGGATAATGAAAAACTGTTTTTT. Together with reference TRBV28 and TRBJ1-4, the CDR3 gives the full variable domain: DVKVTQSSRYLVKRTGEKVFLECVQDMDHENMFWYRQDPGLGLRLIYFSYDVKMKEKGDIPEGYSVSREKKERFSLILESASTNQTSMYLCASSLLVQDNEKLFFGSGTQLSVL.

This clone was recorded at least ten times. The chain combines TRBV7-9 with TRBJ1-5; D gene unclear. This CDR3 is built from 12 residues. CDR1 is SEHNR and CDR2 is FQNEAQ in the germline V gene (reference sequence). V was cut by 1 base and J by 5 bases, with 3 bases left in between. The CDR3 DNA sequence: TGTGCCAGCAGCTTAGGTCATCAGCCCCAGCATTTT. Amino acids: CASSLGHQPQHF.

This clone was counted many times. This rearrangement joins TRBV13 to TRBJ2-2; TRBD1 agrees at 7 bases. The germline CDR1 and CDR2 sequences are PRHDT and FYEKMQ (reference sequence). J was trimmed by 6 bases and V by 5 bases; bases with no gene match: 0. The CDR3 contains 12 residues. The CDR3 bases are TGTGCCAGCAGCCAGGGGGCCGGGGAGCTGTTTTTT. Amino acid sequence: CASSQGAGELFF.

This clone was observed many times. This may be a read error, as it is one base from a much larger clone. This sequence joins TRBV28 and TRBJ2-1; 9 nucleotides agree with TRBD1. This CDR3 spans 15 amino acids. Germline V gene lookup returns CDR1 MDHEN and CDR2 SYDVKM. The V and J ends lost 5 bases and 9 bases, in that order; junction bases with no gene match: 11. In DNA form, the CDR3 reads TGTGCCAGCAGTCCGACCGGGACAGGGTTCAGTGAGCAGTTCTTC. Amino acid sequence: CASSPTGTGFSEQFF.